Below are 28 T cell receptor beta chains sequenced from a single sample in a study of blood T cell repertoires in COVID-19. Repertoires were generated with immunoSEQ multiplex PCR, while TCRdb's copy carries only in-frame clones and drops some. The table has more than 300,000 clones, over 75% seen once. The sequenced sample was peripheral blood. These receptor sequences come from a woman aged 25 to 39 with COVID-19, enrolled during active disease.

The chain employs TRBV4-3 and TRBJ1-1; no firm D call. V was clipped by 1 base and J by 1 base, with 7 bases between them. This CDR3 is 14 amino acids long. Germline lookup yields CDR1 LGHNA and CDR2 YSLEER. The CDR3: CASSQASGNTEAFF. In DNA, the CDR3 is TGCGCCAGCAGCCAAGCATCAGGGAACACTGAAGCTTTCTTT.

This chain links TRBV6-5 with TRBJ1-2; D might be TRBD1 (6 bases). V lost 5 bases, J lost 4 bases, and 17 bases lay in between. Germline values: CDR1 MNHEY, CDR2 SVGAGI. The CDR3 contains 15 residues. The CDR3 protein is CASSPHRQDLYGYTF. The CDR3 DNA is TGTGCCAGCAGTCCCCACCGACAGGACCTCTATGGCTACACCTTC.

The gene calls are TRBV5-8 and TRBJ2-7; 7 bases map to TRBD1. Germline-derived CDR1 and CDR2 are SGHTS and YDEGEE. Trimming at V came to 2 bases and at J to 3 bases, leaving 8 bases not matched to a gene. The CDR3 is 15 residues long. The CDR3 region is CASSLFRQGLYEQYF. The CDR3 DNA reads TGTGCCAGCAGCTTATTCCGACAGGGCCTCTACGAGCAGTACTTC.

Concerning this clone: Within the sample, other DNA sequences also encode this same CDR3. The genes are TRBV30 and TRBJ1-1; D ambiguous. Trimming shortened V by 3 bases and J by 1 base, and 9 bases separated the two germline ends. The CDR3 loop spans 13 amino acids. Germline-derived CDR1 and CDR2 are GTSNPN and SVGIG (reference sequence). The CDR3 bases are TGTGCCTGGAGCTTCTCAGAGAACACTGAAGCTTTCTTT. Protein sequence: CAWSFSENTEAFF.

This chain uses TRBV5-5 with TRBJ2-3; 8 bases are a match to TRBD2. The CDR3 runs 17 residues. V trimming: 2 bases; J trimming: 0 bases; junction bases outside the gene matches: 8. CDR1 SGHKS and CDR2 YYEKEE come from the germline V gene (reference sequence). This chain's CDR3 is CASSLLHSGVSTDTQYF. Written as DNA, the CDR3 is TGTGCCAGCAGCTTACTTCATAGCGGGGTTAGCACAGATACGCAGTATTTT. Filled out from reference TRBV5-5 and TRBJ2-3, the complete variable domain reads DAGVTQSPTHLIKTRGQQVTLRCSPISGHKSVSWYQQVLGQGPQFIFQYYEKEERGRGNFPDRFSARQFPNYSSELNVNALLLGDSALYLCASSLLHSGVSTDTQYFGPGTRLTVL.

V and J are TRBV4-3 and TRBJ2-1; 8 nucleotides agree with TRBD2. The length of the CDR3 is 16 residues. Germline V CDR1 and CDR2: LGHNA, YSLEER. V was pared by 2 bases and J by 2 bases, with 5 bases of the junction left unmatched. The CDR3 is CASSQYSGNAYNEQFF. CDR3 sequence (DNA): TGCGCCAGCAGCCAATATAGCGGGAACGCCTACAATGAGCAGTTCTTC.

The count of this clone is one. The chain recombines TRBV9 with TRBJ2-1; D possibly corresponds to TRBD1 (6 bases). Germline V CDR1 and CDR2: SGDLS, YYNGEE. The CDR3 runs to 16 residues. V was trimmed by 0 bases and J by 6 bases, leaving 16 bases between them. The DNA of the CDR3 is TGTGCCAGCAGCGTAGGGGGGACAACCCGAGGCAATGAGCAGTTCTTC. This encodes CASSVGGTTRGNEQFF.

This clone has more than one count but fewer than ten. Additional DNA sequences in this sample encode the identical CDR3. The chain links TRBV29-1 to TRBJ2-5; 10 bases map to TRBD1. This CDR3 spans 13 amino acids. Germline CDR1 reads SQVTM; CDR2 reads ANQGSEA. Trimming cost V 6 bases and J 4 bases; bases outside gene matches: 5. CDR3: CSVLGQGGETQYF. In nucleotides, the CDR3 is TGCAGCGTGCTCGGACAGGGGGGAGAGACCCAGTACTTC.

The chain links TRBV7-9 to TRBJ1-3, with unresolved D. From germline, CDR1 is SEHNR and CDR2 FQNEAQ (reference sequence). Trimming removed 7 bases from V and 1 base from J, with 14 bases in between. This CDR3 contains 15 residues. The CDR3 reads CASTPGLNSGNTIYF. The CDR3 nucleotides read TGTGCCAGCACCCCGGGTCTTAATTCTGGAAACACCATATATTTT. Full variable domain (remainder filled in from reference TRBV7-9 and TRBJ1-3): DTGVSQNPRHKITKRGQNVTFRCDPISEHNRLYWYRQTLGQGPEFLTYFQNEAQLEKSRLLSDRFSAERPKGSFSTLEIQRTEQGDSAMYLCASTPGLNSGNTIYFGEGSWLTVV.

The rearrangement uses TRBV18 and TRBJ1-5; 8 positions agree with TRBD1. V shed 2 bases, J shed 6 bases, and the junction held 3 bases outside the gene matches. The length of the CDR3 is 14 residues. Germline V gene data show CDR1 as KGHSH and CDR2 as LQKENI. In DNA form, the CDR3 reads TGTGCCAGCTCACCAGGACAGGGAAGTCAGCCCCAGCATTTT. Amino acid sequence: CASSPGQGSQPQHF.

The V gene is TRBV27, the J gene TRBJ2-3, with TRBD2 matching 8 bases. Trimming took 2 bases from V and 4 from J; bases not matched to a gene: 5. CDR1 and CDR2 (germline): MNHEY, SMNVEV (reference sequence). The CDR3 runs 15 residues. The CDR3 sequence is CASSLDGRGADTQYF. CDR3 bases: TGTGCCAGCAGTTTAGACGGGAGGGGCGCAGATACGCAGTATTTT.

The chain has TRBV7-3 and TRBJ2-1, with D hard to call. CDR1 and CDR2 from the germline V gene are SGHTA and FQGTGA. The CDR3 length is 12 residues. V was cut by 5 bases and J by 8 bases, with 10 bases left in between. The CDR3 DNA sequence: TGTGCCAGCAGCATTACAAGCGATGAGCAGTTCTTC. Translation: CASSITSDEQFF.

J is TRBJ2-7 and V is TRBV9, with 7 nucleotides matching TRBD2. Germline V lookup: CDR1 SGDLS, CDR2 YYNGEE. Trimming at V came to 4 bases and at J to 5 bases, leaving 9 bases not matched to a gene. This CDR3 has 14 residues. This CDR3 reads CASSPSGGIHEQYF. The CDR3 DNA reads as TGTGCCAGCAGCCCGTCGGGAGGAATCCACGAGCAGTACTTC.

This sequence joins TRBV24-1 and TRBJ2-1; 9 bases map to TRBD2. J lost 6 bases, V lost 4 bases, and 12 bases had no gene match. The CDR3 is 17 residues long. CDR1 is KGHDR, CDR2 SFDVKD, per germline. This CDR3 reads CATSDPGTAGGRNEQFF. The CDR3 DNA follows: TGTGCCACCAGTGACCCCGGCACGGCGGGAGGGCGCAATGAGCAGTTCTTC.

This clone was detected a few times. V gene TRBV7-2 combines with J gene TRBJ2-7; 12 bases align to TRBD2. CDR3 length equals 15 residues. Germline V lookup: CDR1 SGHTA, CDR2 FQGNSA. Trimming at V came to 5 bases and at J to 0 bases, leaving 2 bases not matched to a gene. CDR3 sequence: CASSRTSGNSYEQYF. Here the CDR3 DNA reads TGTGCCAGCAGCCGGACTAGCGGGAACTCCTACGAGCAGTACTTC.

This clone was detected only a few times. V is TRBV14 and J is TRBJ1-6; 7 positions match TRBD1. This CDR3 has 14 residues. The V gene's germline CDR1 is SGHDN and CDR2 FVKESK. The trim removed 5 bases at V and 4 bases at J, leaving 2 bases unmatched. The CDR3 spells CASSGTVYNSPLHF. The CDR3, as DNA: TGTGCCAGCAGCGGGACAGTTTATAATTCACCCCTCCACTTT.

This clone has a handful of counts. V and J are TRBV5-4 and TRBJ2-2, with 9 positions matching TRBD2. CDR1 is SGHNT, CDR2 YYREEE, per germline (reference sequence). Trimming at V came to 3 bases and at J to 8 bases, leaving 11 bases not matched to a gene. The CDR3 is 16 amino acids. CDR3 bases: TGTGCCAGCAGCTGGGGGCGAAGCGGGAGGACTGGGGAGCTGTTTTTT. Translation: CASSWGRSGRTGELFF.

A single count supports this clone. V gene TRBV21-1 combines with J gene TRBJ2-7; the D call TRBD2 from the table was never checked on the DNA. TRBV21-1 counts as a pseudogene. CDR3 size: 17 residues. The CDR3 here is CASSTRLAGALVREQYF. In nucleotides, the CDR3 is TGTGCCAGCAGCACGCGACTAGCGGGAGCCCTTGTTCGGGAGCAGTACTTC.

The rearrangement joins TRBV28 to TRBJ2-7; 11 bases are shared with TRBD1. J gave up 3 bases and V 8 bases, and 6 bases lay outside the gene matches. Germline values: CDR1 MDHEN, CDR2 SYDVKM. The CDR3 contains 14 residues. CDR3 DNA: TGTGCCAGCCGCAAGGGACAGGGGGGCTACGAGCAGTACTTC. Protein product: CASRKGQGGYEQYF.

The gene calls are TRBV15 and TRBJ2-7, with a possible D match to TRBD2 (6 bases). Germline V gene sequence: CDR1 LNHNV, CDR2 YYDKDF (reference sequence). The V end lost 9 bases, the J end lost 2 bases, and 17 bases lay between the germline ends. This CDR3 has 14 amino acids. CDR3 region: CATSAGRTTYEQYF. CDR3 bases: TGTGCCACTTCTGCGGGACGCACAACCTACGAGCAGTACTTC. The full variable domain, rest sourced from reference TRBV15 and TRBJ2-7, is DAMVIQNPRYQVTQFGKPVTLSCSQTLNHNVMYWYQQKSSQAPKLLFHYYDKDFNNEADTPDNFQSRRPNTSFCFLDIRSPGLGDTAMYLCATSAGRTTYEQYFGPGTRLTVT.

The genes are TRBV11-3 and TRBJ2-1, with TRBD2 identical over 7 bases. Germline V CDR1 and CDR2: SGHNT, YENEEA. After removal of 1 base from V and 8 bases from J, the junction contained 2 bases not matched to a gene. This CDR3 has 13 residues. This CDR3 reads CASSLGGSYEQFF. The CDR3 region has the DNA TGTGCCAGCAGCTTAGGCGGGAGCTATGAGCAGTTCTTC.

CDR3 in DNA: TGTGCCAGCAGCTTAGATCGACGGGGCACCGGGGAGCTGTTTTTT. Protein: CASSLDRRGTGELFF. The J gene is TRBJ2-2, the V gene TRBV11-2; D might be TRBD2 (5 bases). V lost 0 bases to trimming and J lost 4 bases, with 9 bases between them. CDR3 length: 15 amino acids. Germline V lookup: CDR1 SGHAT, CDR2 FQNNGV.

This clone was recorded a few times. This chain connects TRBV3-1 (or the pseudogene TRBV3-2) to TRBJ1-2; possible D gene TRBD1, 5 bases. Trimming shortened V by 1 base and J by 3 bases, and 6 bases separated the two germline ends. Germline V gene sequence: CDR1 LGHDT, CDR2 YNNKEL (reference sequence). This CDR3 has 13 amino acids. CDR3 amino acids: CASSQVTDYGYTF. The CDR3 DNA follows: TGTGCCAGCAGCCAAGTGACAGACTATGGCTACACCTTC.

The rearrangement joins TRBV11-3 to TRBJ2-1; 9 bases agree with TRBD2. CDR1 SGHNT and CDR2 YENEEA come from the germline V gene. With 6 bases clipped from V and 9 bases from J, the junction kept 6 bases outside the gene matches. CDR3 length equals 13 residues. Here the CDR3 reads CASSAGGLGEQFF. The CDR3 bases are TGTGCCAGCAGTGCGGGAGGGCTGGGTGAGCAGTTCTTC.

This clone appeared a few times. This rearrangement joins TRBV19 to TRBJ1-5; 10 bases are shared with TRBD1. CDR3 size: 15 residues. The germline gives CDR1 LNHDA, CDR2 SQIVND (reference sequence). Losses at the gene ends were 6 bases for V and 7 bases for J; bases not matched to a gene: 9. The CDR3 reads CASRTGQGRGQPQHF. DNA for the CDR3: TGTGCCAGTAGAACGGGACAGGGGAGAGGACAGCCCCAGCATTTT.

The chain combines TRBV23-1 with TRBJ1-1; D might be TRBD1 (6 bases). TRBV23-1 is labeled an ORF, and its function is uncertain. V was trimmed by 2 bases and J by 0 bases, leaving 22 bases between them. CDR3 length: 19 residues. Here the CDR3 DNA reads TGCGCCAGCAGTCAAAGTCAGGGGAAGAAGGGATATCTGAACACTGAAGCTTTCTTT. Its translation: CASSQSQGKKGYLNTEAFF.

The CDR3 nucleotides read TGTGCCAGCAGTAGCGGCAACGCGGGGGAGACCCAGTACTTC. This gives the protein CASSSGNAGETQYF. The rearrangement links TRBV5-4 to TRBJ2-5; tentative D call: TRBD2 (6 bases). The CDR3 extends over 14 amino acids. The germline V gene encodes CDR1 SGHNT and CDR2 YYREEE (reference sequence). The V end lost 5 bases, the J end lost 5 bases, and 16 bases lay between the germline ends.

The chain combines TRBV2 with TRBJ2-3; D is possibly TRBD1 (6 bases). Germline-derived CDR1 and CDR2 are SNHLY and FYNNEI. There are 12 residues in the CDR3. The DNA for the CDR3 is TGTGCAGGCGAAGGACAGTCAGATACGCAGTATTTT. Translating gives CAGEGQSDTQYF.